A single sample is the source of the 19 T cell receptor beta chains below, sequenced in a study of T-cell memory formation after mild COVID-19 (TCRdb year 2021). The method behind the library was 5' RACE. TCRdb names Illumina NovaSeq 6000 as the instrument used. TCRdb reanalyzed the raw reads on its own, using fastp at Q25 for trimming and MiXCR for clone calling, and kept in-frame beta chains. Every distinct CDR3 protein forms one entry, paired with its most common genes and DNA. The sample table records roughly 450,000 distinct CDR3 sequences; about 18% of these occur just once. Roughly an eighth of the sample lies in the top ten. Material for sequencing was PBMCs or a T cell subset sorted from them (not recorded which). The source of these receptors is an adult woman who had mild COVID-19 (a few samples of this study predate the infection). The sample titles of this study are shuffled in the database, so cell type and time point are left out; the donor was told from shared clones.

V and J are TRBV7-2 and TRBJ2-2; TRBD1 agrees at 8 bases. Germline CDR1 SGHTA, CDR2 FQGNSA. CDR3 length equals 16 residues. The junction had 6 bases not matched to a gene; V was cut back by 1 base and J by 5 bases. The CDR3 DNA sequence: TGTGCCAGCAGCTTAGTATACAGGGGGAAAACCGGGGAGCTGTTTTTT. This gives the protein CASSLVYRGKTGELFF.

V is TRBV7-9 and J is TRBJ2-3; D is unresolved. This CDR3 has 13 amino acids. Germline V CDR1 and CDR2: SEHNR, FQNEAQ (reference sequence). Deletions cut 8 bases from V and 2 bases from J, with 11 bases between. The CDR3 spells CASARSYTDTQYF. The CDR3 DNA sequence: TGTGCCAGCGCGCGGAGCTACACAGATACGCAGTATTTT.

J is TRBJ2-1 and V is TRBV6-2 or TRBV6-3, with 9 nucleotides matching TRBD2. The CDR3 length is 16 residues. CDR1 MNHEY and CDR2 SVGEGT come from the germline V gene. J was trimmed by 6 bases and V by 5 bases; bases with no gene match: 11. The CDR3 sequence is CASSHRGLAGTNEQFF. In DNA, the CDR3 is TGTGCCAGCAGTCACCGAGGGCTAGCGGGAACCAATGAGCAGTTCTTC.

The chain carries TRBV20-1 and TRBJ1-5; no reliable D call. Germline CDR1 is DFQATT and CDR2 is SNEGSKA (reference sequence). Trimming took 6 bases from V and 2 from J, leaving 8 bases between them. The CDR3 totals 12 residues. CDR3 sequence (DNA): TGCAGTGCCGTGTGGGGCAATCAGCCCCAGCATTTT. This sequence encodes CSAVWGNQPQHF.

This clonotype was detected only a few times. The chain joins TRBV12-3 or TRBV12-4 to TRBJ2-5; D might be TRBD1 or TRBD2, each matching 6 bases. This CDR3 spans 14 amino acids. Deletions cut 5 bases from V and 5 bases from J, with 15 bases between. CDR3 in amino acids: CASSPSRGPETQYF. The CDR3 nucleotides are TGTGCCAGCAGTCCCAGCCGGGGGCCGGAGACCCAGTACTTC.

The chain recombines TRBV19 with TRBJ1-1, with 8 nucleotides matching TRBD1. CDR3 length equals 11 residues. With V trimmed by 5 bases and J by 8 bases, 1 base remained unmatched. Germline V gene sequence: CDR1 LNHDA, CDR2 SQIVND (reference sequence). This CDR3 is CASSGDREAFF. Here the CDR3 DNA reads TGTGCCAGTAGTGGGGACAGGGAAGCTTTCTTT.

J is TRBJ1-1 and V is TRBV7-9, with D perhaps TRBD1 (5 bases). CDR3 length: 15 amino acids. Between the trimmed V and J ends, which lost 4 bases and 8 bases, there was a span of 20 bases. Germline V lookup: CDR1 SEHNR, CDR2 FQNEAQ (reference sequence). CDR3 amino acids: CASSSSGRGNDEAFF. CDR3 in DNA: TGTGCCAGCAGCTCTAGCGGGAGGGGAAACGACGAAGCTTTCTTT.

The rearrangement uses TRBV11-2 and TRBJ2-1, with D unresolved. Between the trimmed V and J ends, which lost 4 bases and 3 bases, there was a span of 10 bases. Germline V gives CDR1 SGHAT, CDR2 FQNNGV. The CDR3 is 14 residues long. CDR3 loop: CASSSLKNYNEQFF. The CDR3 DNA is TGTGCCAGCAGCTCACTAAAGAACTACAATGAGCAGTTCTTC.

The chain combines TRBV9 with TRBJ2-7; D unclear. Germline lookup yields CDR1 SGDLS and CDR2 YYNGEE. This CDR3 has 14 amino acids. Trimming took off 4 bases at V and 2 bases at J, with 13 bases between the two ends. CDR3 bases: TGTGCCAGCAGCATAGGTACGGCGACCTACGAGCAGTACTTC. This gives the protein CASSIGTATYEQYF.

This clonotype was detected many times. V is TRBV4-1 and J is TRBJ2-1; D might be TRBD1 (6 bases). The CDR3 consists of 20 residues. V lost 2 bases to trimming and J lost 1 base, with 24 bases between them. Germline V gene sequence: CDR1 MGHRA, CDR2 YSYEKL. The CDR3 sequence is CASSQQGTPTRGGSYNEQFF. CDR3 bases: TGCGCCAGCAGCCAACAGGGGACACCGACCAGAGGGGGATCCTACAATGAGCAGTTCTTC.

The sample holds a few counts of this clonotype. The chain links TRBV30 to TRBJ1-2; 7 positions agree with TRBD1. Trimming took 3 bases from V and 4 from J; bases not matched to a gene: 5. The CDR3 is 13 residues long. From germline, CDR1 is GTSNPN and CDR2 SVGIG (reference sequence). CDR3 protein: CAWSRGQLYGYTF. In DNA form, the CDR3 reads TGTGCCTGGAGCAGGGGACAGCTCTATGGCTACACCTTC.

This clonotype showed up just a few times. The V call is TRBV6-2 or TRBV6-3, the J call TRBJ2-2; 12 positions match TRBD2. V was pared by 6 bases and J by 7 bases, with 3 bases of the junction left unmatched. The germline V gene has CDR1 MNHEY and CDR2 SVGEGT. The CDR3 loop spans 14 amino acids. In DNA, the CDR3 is TGTGCCAGCAGCCCGGGACTAGCGGGCGGGGAGCTGTTTTTT. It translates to CASSPGLAGGELFF.

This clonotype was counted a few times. The CDR3 region is CASSQQGLASTYEQYF. The CDR3 DNA follows: TGTGCCAGCAGCCAACAAGGACTAGCGAGTACCTACGAGCAGTACTTC. V is TRBV3-1 and J is TRBJ2-7; 9 positions agree with TRBD2. Germline V gene data show CDR1 as LGHDT and CDR2 as YNNKEL (reference sequence). The CDR3 is 16 amino acids. Trimming took 2 bases from V and 2 from J; bases not matched to a gene: 7.

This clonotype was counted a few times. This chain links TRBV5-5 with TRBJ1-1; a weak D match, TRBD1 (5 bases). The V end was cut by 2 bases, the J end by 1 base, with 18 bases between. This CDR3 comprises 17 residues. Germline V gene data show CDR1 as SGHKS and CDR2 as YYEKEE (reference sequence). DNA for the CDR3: TGTGCCAGCAGCTTCCGACAGCTTAACGCCGGGAACACTGAAGCTTTCTTT. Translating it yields CASSFRQLNAGNTEAFF.

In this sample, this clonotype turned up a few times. CDR3 sequence: CASGEVIPSTEAFF. The DNA for the CDR3 is TGTGCCAGCGGTGAGGTGATCCCGTCCACTGAAGCTTTCTTT. The V call is TRBV11-3, the J call TRBJ1-1; no firm D call. This CDR3 is built from 14 residues. The germline V and J ends were trimmed by 8 bases and 4 bases, with 17 bases remaining between them. Germline assignment: CDR1 SGHNT and CDR2 YENEEA.

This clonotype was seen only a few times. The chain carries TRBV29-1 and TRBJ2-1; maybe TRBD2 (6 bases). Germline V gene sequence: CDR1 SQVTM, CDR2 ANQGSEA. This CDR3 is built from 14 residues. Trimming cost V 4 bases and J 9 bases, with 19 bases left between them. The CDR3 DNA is TGCAGCGTTGTACTAGCATTAGGGGTCGGTGAGCAGTTCTTC. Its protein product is CSVVLALGVGEQFF.

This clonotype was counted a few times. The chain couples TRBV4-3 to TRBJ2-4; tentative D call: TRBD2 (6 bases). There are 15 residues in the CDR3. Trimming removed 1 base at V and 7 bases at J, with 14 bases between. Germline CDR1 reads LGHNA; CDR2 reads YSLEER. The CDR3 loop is CASSQAWDWGNIQYF. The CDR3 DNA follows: TGCGCCAGCAGCCAAGCCTGGGACTGGGGGAACATTCAGTACTTC.

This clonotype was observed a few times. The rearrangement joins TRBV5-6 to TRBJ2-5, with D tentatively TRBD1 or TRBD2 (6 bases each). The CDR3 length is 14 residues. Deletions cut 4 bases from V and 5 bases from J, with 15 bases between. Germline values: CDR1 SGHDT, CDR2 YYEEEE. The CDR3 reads CASSPAGGLETQYF. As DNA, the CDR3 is TGTGCCAGCAGCCCCGCCGGGGGCCTGGAGACCCAGTACTTC. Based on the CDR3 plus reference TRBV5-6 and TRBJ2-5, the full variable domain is DAGVTQSPTHLIKTRGQQVTLRCSPKSGHDTVSWYQQALGQGPQFIFQYYEEEERQRGNFPDRFSGHQFPNYSSELNVNALLLGDSALYLCASSPAGGLETQYFGPGTRLLVL.

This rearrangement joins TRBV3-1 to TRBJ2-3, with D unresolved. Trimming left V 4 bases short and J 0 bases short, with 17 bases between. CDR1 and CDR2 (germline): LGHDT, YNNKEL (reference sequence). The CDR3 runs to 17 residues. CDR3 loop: CASSPEGLRISTDTQYF. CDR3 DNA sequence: TGTGCCAGCAGCCCCGAAGGCCTGCGGATAAGCACAGATACGCAGTATTTT.